Each of the 21 T cell receptor beta chains below was sequenced from the same sample in a study of blood T cell repertoires in COVID-19. Clones were sequenced by immunoSEQ multiplex PCR, and TCRdb holds only the in-frame ones, with some missing. The data hold a few hundred thousand clones, with 86% observed a single time. The sample taken for sequencing was peripheral blood. The receptors shown here come from a man aged 18 to 30 with active or convalescent COVID-19.

This chain uses TRBV3-1 (or the pseudogene TRBV3-2) with TRBJ2-7; 7 bases are shared with TRBD2. The CDR3 loop spans 17 amino acids. Germline CDR1 is LGHDT and CDR2 is YNNKEL (reference sequence). The junction had 14 bases not matched to a gene; V was cut back by 4 bases and J by 2 bases. CDR3 sequence (DNA): TGTGCCAGCAGCCTCAGGGACTACTTGACTGCCCCCTACGAGCAGTACTTC. Its translation: CASSLRDYLTAPYEQYF.

This clone was seen a few times. This sequence joins TRBV3-1 (or the pseudogene TRBV3-2) and TRBJ2-5; D not resolved. The CDR3 runs to 11 residues. Germline V CDR1 and CDR2: LGHDT, YNNKEL (reference sequence). Trimming took 10 bases from V and 3 from J, leaving 9 bases between them. CDR3 in DNA: TGTGCCACGGGTGGAGAAGAGACCCAGTACTTC. It yields the protein CATGGEETQYF.

The sample holds one count of this clone. The chain has TRBV5-1 and TRBJ1-6; D might be TRBD1 (6 bases). Germline assignment: CDR1 SGHRS and CDR2 YFSETQ. V was cut by 0 bases and J by 10 bases, with 11 bases left in between. CDR3 length: 14 amino acids. CDR3 bases: TGCGCCAGCAGCTTGGCGGGGGGCTGGTCACCCCTCCACTTT. Its translation: CASSLAGGWSPLHF.

This clone occurred once. The chain recombines TRBV15 with TRBJ2-1; TRBD2 is a possible D gene (6 bases). V was pared by 0 bases and J by 3 bases, with 12 bases between. The CDR3 runs to 16 residues. Per the germline V gene, CDR1 is LNHNV and CDR2 is YYDKDF (reference sequence). The CDR3 protein is CATSRDAAGLYNEQFF. For the CDR3, the DNA is TGTGCCACCAGCAGAGACGCCGCGGGGCTCTACAATGAGCAGTTCTTC. Full variable domain (rest looked up from reference TRBV15 and TRBJ2-1): DAMVIQNPRYQVTQFGKPVTLSCSQTLNHNVMYWYQQKSSQAPKLLFHYYDKDFNNEADTPDNFQSRRPNTSFCFLDIRSPGLGDTAMYLCATSRDAAGLYNEQFFGPGTRLTVL.

The chain is built from TRBV2 and TRBJ2-7; D may be TRBD1 (6 bases). This CDR3 spans 11 amino acids. V was clipped by 10 bases and J by 7 bases, with 14 bases between them. Germline CDR1 SNHLY, CDR2 FYNNEI. The CDR3: CATGQYGEQYF. Here the CDR3 DNA reads TGTGCCACAGGACAGTACGGAGAGCAGTACTTC. Full variable domain (rest looked up from reference TRBV2 and TRBJ2-7): EPEVTQTPSHQVTQMGQEVILRCVPISNHLYFYWYRQILGQKVEFLVSFYNNEISEKSEIFDDQFSVERPDGSNFTLKIRSTKLEDSAMYFCATGQYGEQYFGPGTRLTVT.

The J gene is TRBJ1-1, the V gene TRBV5-1; no reliable D call. The CDR3 has 16 residues. The germline V gene has CDR1 SGHRS and CDR2 YFSETQ. Trimming took off 0 bases at V and 1 base at J, with 13 bases between the two ends. The CDR3 loop reads CASSLVPLSGNTEAFF. CDR3 DNA: TGCGCCAGCAGCTTGGTCCCCTTATCAGGGAACACTGAAGCTTTCTTT.

J is TRBJ1-2 and V is TRBV27; a possible D gene is TRBD1 (5 bases). This CDR3 has 15 amino acids. V lost 7 bases and J 7 bases, leaving 22 bases between the germline ends. CDR1 is MNHEY and CDR2 is SMNVEV in the germline V gene (reference sequence). The chain's CDR3 is CASKGTPGGASGYTF. CDR3 bases: TGTGCCAGCAAGGGGACTCCAGGTGGGGCGAGTGGCTACACCTTC.

The chain carries TRBV12-5 and TRBJ1-3; possibly TRBD1 for D (6 bases). V was trimmed by 0 bases and J by 0 bases, leaving 12 bases between them. This CDR3 contains 17 residues. CDR1 LGHNT and CDR2 FRNRAP come from the germline V gene. CDR3 in DNA: TGTGCTAGTGGTTTGGTATTGGACAGCCTCTCTGGAAACACCATATATTTT. This codes for CASGLVLDSLSGNTIYF.

The chain links TRBV6-1 to TRBJ1-2; D remains ambiguous. This CDR3 spans 15 amino acids. V lost 3 bases and J lost 3, with 14 bases in between. Germline CDR1 MNHNS, CDR2 SASEGT. In DNA form, the CDR3 reads TGTGCCAGCAGTGACCCCTTTGAGGCTGACTATGGCTACACCTTC. It is translated as CASSDPFEADYGYTF.

This sequence joins TRBV5-4 and TRBJ2-3; TRBD2 matches 7 bases. With V trimmed by 2 bases and J by 1 base, 4 bases remained unmatched. The CDR3 runs 15 residues. The germline CDR1 and CDR2 sequences are SGHNT and YYREEE (reference sequence). The CDR3 here is CASSLSSGGTDTQYF. CDR3 nucleotide sequence: TGTGCCAGCAGCTTATCTAGCGGCGGCACAGATACGCAGTATTTT.

The V and J genes are TRBV5-6 and TRBJ1-1; weak D call: TRBD1 (6 bases). From germline, CDR1 is SGHDT and CDR2 YYEEEE. Between the trimmed V and J ends, which lost 4 bases and 5 bases, there was a span of 6 bases. The CDR3 is 11 amino acids. CDR3 sequence reads: CASSGQTEAFF. The CDR3 DNA sequence: TGTGCCAGCAGCGGACAGACTGAAGCTTTCTTT.

The chain links TRBV29-1 to TRBJ1-2, with TRBD1 as a possible D gene (6 bases). The germline CDR1 and CDR2 sequences are SQVTM and ANQGSEA. V lost 8 bases and J 6 bases, leaving 13 bases between the germline ends. There are 11 residues in the CDR3. CDR3 DNA: TGCAGCACCCCGGGGGGCGATGGCTACACCTTC. Translation: CSTPGGDGYTF.

CDR3 in DNA: TGTGCCAGTAGTACCCTCCAAACAGGTTCTGGAAACACCATATATTTT. Amino acids: CASSTLQTGSGNTIYF. The rearrangement links TRBV19 to TRBJ1-3, with D perhaps TRBD1 (5 bases). Trimming removed 4 bases at V and 1 base at J, with 14 bases between. CDR1 is LNHDA, CDR2 SQIVND, per germline (reference sequence). This CDR3 comprises 16 residues.

The chain combines TRBV9 with TRBJ1-6; maybe TRBD1 (6 bases). Germline V gene sequence: CDR1 SGDLS, CDR2 YYNGEE. The length of the CDR3 is 15 residues. Between the trimmed V and J ends, which lost 3 bases and 5 bases, there was a span of 12 bases. The CDR3 loop reads CASSAEGGDNSPLHF. CDR3 bases: TGTGCCAGCAGCGCCGAGGGGGGGGATAATTCACCCCTCCACTTT.

The rearrangement joins TRBV12-3 or TRBV12-4 to TRBJ2-2; D is ambiguous. CDR3 length: 12 residues. V lost 5 bases and J 5 bases, leaving 6 bases between the germline ends. This CDR3 is CASSTLTGELFF. The CDR3 DNA follows: TGTGCCAGCAGTACTCTGACCGGGGAGCTGTTTTTT.

The chain recombines TRBV30 with TRBJ1-2; D possibly corresponds to TRBD1 (5 bases). The germline CDR1 and CDR2 sequences are GTSNPN and SVGIG (reference sequence). The CDR3 has 13 residues. The CDR3 is CAGGQGGLDGYTF. The DNA of the CDR3 is TGTGCTGGAGGGCAGGGAGGCCTTGATGGCTACACCTTC.

J is TRBJ1-1 and V is TRBV2; 8 bases are shared with TRBD1. V was pared by 10 bases and J by 0 bases, with 7 bases of the junction left unmatched. This CDR3 contains 14 residues. The germline V gene has CDR1 SNHLY and CDR2 FYNNEI. The chain's CDR3 is CATGTGAMNTEAFF. For the CDR3, the DNA is TGTGCCACAGGGACAGGCGCAATGAACACTGAAGCTTTCTTT.

This clone was picked up a small number of times. The rearrangement links TRBV19 to TRBJ2-7; 9 bases map to TRBD1. Germline values: CDR1 LNHDA, CDR2 SQIVND (reference sequence). V shed 6 bases, J shed 5 bases, and the junction held 8 bases outside the gene matches. The CDR3 runs 14 residues. CDR3 sequence (DNA): TGTGCCAGTAGCCCGGACAGGGGCTTTAACGAGCAGTACTTC. Translation: CASSPDRGFNEQYF.

The chain uses TRBV9 and TRBJ1-3; tentative D call: TRBD1 (6 bases). CDR3 length: 14 residues. Germline loops: CDR1 SGDLS, CDR2 YYNGEE. Trimming removed 4 bases from V and 3 bases from J, with 11 bases in between. For the CDR3, the DNA is TGTGCCAGCAGCCAGGGGTCAAGTGGAAACACCATATATTTT. It translates to CASSQGSSGNTIYF.

The rearrangement uses TRBV7-8 and TRBJ2-3; the match to TRBD2 covers 16 bases. J lost 5 bases, V lost 4 bases, and 9 bases had no gene match. Germline V gene data show CDR1 as SGHVS and CDR2 as FQNEAQ. The CDR3 is 18 amino acids. CDR3 DNA: TGTGCCAGCAGCTCCGCCGGGACTAGCGGGAGGGAGGGAGATACGCAGTATTTT. Translated, it gives CASSSAGTSGREGDTQYF.

The chain employs TRBV5-4 and TRBJ2-2; perhaps TRBD1 as D (5 bases). CDR1 is SGHNT, CDR2 YYREEE, per germline (reference sequence). V lost 4 bases, J lost 3 bases, and 22 bases lay in between. The CDR3 extends over 18 amino acids. The CDR3 region is CASSPTVGVHRHTGELFF. The CDR3 coding sequence is TGTGCCAGCAGCCCAACGGTAGGGGTACACAGGCACACCGGGGAGCTGTTTTTT.